The 19 T cell receptor beta chains given below trace back to one sample, sequenced in a study of CD8+ T cells in alopecia areata (dated by TCRdb to the late 2010s). Library preparation used the immunoSEQ multiplex PCR assay. RNA was extracted from all samples and reverse transcribed into cDNA as template for TCR sequencing. Drawn from immuneACCESS, this table holds only the in-frame rearrangements with V and J called that TCRdb kept. Clones are partly lost; checked studies trace under half to an unresolved V gene and leave the rest unexplained. This sample lists more than 85,000 clones; 35% to 45% were detected once. Under 0.9% of the sample is taken by the ten largest. Sequenced: CD4+ T cells sorted from blood. All receptors come from a human donor with alopecia areata.

This chain connects TRBV25-1 to TRBJ2-1; D gene ambiguous. Trimming removed 4 bases at V and 5 bases at J, with 12 bases between. The V gene's germline CDR1 is MGHDK and CDR2 SYGVNS. There are 14 residues in the CDR3. In DNA form, the CDR3 reads TGTGCCAGCAGTGGGTTGGGGTTCCACAATGAGCAGTTCTTC. Encoded protein: CASSGLGFHNEQFF.

The table lists this clone with a few counts. Other nucleotide sequences in the sample specify the same CDR3. J is TRBJ2-5 and V is TRBV30; D is undetermined. The V gene's germline CDR1 is GTSNPN and CDR2 SVGIG (reference sequence). Trimming took 1 base from V and 1 from J, leaving 1 base between them. The CDR3 contains 11 residues. CDR3 sequence (DNA): TGTGCCTGGAGTGCCCAAGAGACCCAGTACTTC. Translation gives CAWSAQETQYF.

J is TRBJ1-2 and V is TRBV30, with D perhaps TRBD1 (5 bases). This CDR3 has 13 residues. The V and J ends lost 2 bases and 8 bases respectively, with 15 bases between them. Germline CDR1 is GTSNPN and CDR2 is SVGIG (reference sequence). In DNA, the CDR3 is TGTGCCTGGAGTCGTTCAGGGTCCAGGGGCTACACCTTC. It codes for CAWSRSGSRGYTF.

This clone occurred a few times. The J gene is TRBJ2-7, the V gene TRBV29-1; 10 nucleotides agree with TRBD2. This CDR3 region has 15 residues. The germline V gene has CDR1 SQVTM and CDR2 ANQGSEA. V lost 3 bases to trimming and J lost 3 bases; unmatched junction nucleotides: 8. CDR3 protein: CSVDSLAGSSYEQYF. In nucleotides, the CDR3 is TGCAGCGTTGATTCACTAGCGGGGAGCAGCTACGAGCAGTACTTC.

The chain uses TRBV5-6 and TRBJ2-5; no clear D. The CDR3 extends over 13 amino acids. V was shortened by 1 base and J by 4 bases, with 8 bases between the two germline ends. The germline V gene has CDR1 SGHDT and CDR2 YYEEEE. CDR3 in DNA: TGTGCCAGCAGCTTGCTGGGCCGAGAGACCCAGTACTTC. Encoded protein: CASSLLGRETQYF.

This clone was picked up a small number of times. V is TRBV29-1 and J is TRBJ2-5, with 15 bases identical to TRBD2. CDR1 SQVTM and CDR2 ANQGSEA come from the germline V gene. V shed 6 bases, J shed 5 bases, and the junction held 4 bases outside the gene matches. The CDR3 is 14 amino acids. The CDR3 region is CSVGTSGGIETQYF. In DNA form, the CDR3 reads TGCAGCGTGGGGACTAGCGGGGGGATCGAGACCCAGTACTTC.

This clone was counted a single time. The gene calls are TRBV5-6 and TRBJ2-2; the match to TRBD1 covers 8 bases. This CDR3 has 16 amino acids. Germline assignment: CDR1 SGHDT and CDR2 YYEEEE. J gave up 1 base and V 5 bases, and 7 bases lay outside the gene matches. The CDR3 is CASRRDRGKNTGELFF. CDR3 coding DNA: TGTGCCAGCAGGCGCGACAGGGGCAAGAACACCGGGGAGCTGTTTTTT.

CDR3 amino acids: CASSAGSDGYTF. CDR3 sequence (DNA): TGTGCCAGCAGTGCCGGATCGGATGGCTACACCTTC. V gene TRBV27 combines with J gene TRBJ1-2; no clear D. Trimming took 5 bases from V and 6 from J, leaving 10 bases between them. The CDR3 is 12 residues long. Per germline, CDR1 MNHEY and CDR2 SMNVEV (reference sequence).

Notes on this clone: The sample carries other DNA sequences with the same CDR3. V usage is TRBV29-1 and J usage is TRBJ2-1; possibly TRBD2 for D (7 bases). Germline lookup yields CDR1 SQVTM and CDR2 ANQGSEA. CDR3 length: 12 residues. V was clipped by 3 bases and J by 10 bases, with 13 bases between them. The CDR3 sequence: CSVDGEGGEQFF. The CDR3 DNA sequence: TGCAGCGTTGACGGGGAGGGGGGGGAGCAGTTCTTC.

The table lists this clone with a few counts. Within the sample, other DNA sequences also encode this same CDR3. The chain has TRBV29-1 and TRBJ1-1; 8 bases are shared with TRBD1. The germline gives CDR1 SQVTM, CDR2 ANQGSEA. The CDR3 has 11 residues. V dropped 7 bases and J dropped 5; count of bases not matched to a gene: 3. In DNA form, the CDR3 reads TGCAGCGCGACAGGGGTTACTGAAGCTTTCTTT. Translating gives CSATGVTEAFF.

This clone has only a few counts. The chain has TRBV29-1 and TRBJ2-7; 7 bases match TRBD2. J was trimmed by 4 bases and V by 6 bases; bases with no gene match: 6. The germline V gene encodes CDR1 SQVTM and CDR2 ANQGSEA. CDR3 size: 12 residues. CDR3 DNA sequence: TGCAGCGTCCAAACGGGGGGTTACGAGCAGTACTTC. Its protein is CSVQTGGYEQYF.

The chain carries TRBV7-9 and TRBJ2-7, with 7 bases that match TRBD1. The CDR3 contains 14 residues. Germline V lookup: CDR1 SEHNR, CDR2 FQNEAQ (reference sequence). V gave up 3 bases and J gave up 3 bases; unmatched junction bases: 5. The CDR3 nucleotides are TGTGCCAGCAGCTTCGAGGGGGCGTTCTACGAGCAGTACTTC. Residues: CASSFEGAFYEQYF.

This clone has only a few counts. This rearrangement joins TRBV30 to TRBJ2-7; D may be TRBD1 (5 bases). Trimming removed 5 bases at V and 5 bases at J, with 19 bases between. CDR1 is GTSNPN, CDR2 SVGIG, per germline (reference sequence). The CDR3 runs to 14 residues. The CDR3 bases are TGTGCCTGGGGTATGCAGGGCGGATCGGACGAGCAGTACTTC. Amino acids: CAWGMQGGSDEQYF.

The chain employs TRBV30 and TRBJ1-1; the D gene is possibly TRBD1 (5 bases). Per germline, CDR1 GTSNPN and CDR2 SVGIG (reference sequence). The CDR3 loop spans 11 amino acids. The V gene lost 0 bases and the J gene lost 11 bases, with 10 bases spanning the gap. The CDR3, as DNA: TGTGCCTGGAGTGTACGGGGCCGGGCTTTCTTT. Protein product: CAWSVRGRAFF.

This clone was seen only a few times. The J gene is TRBJ2-1, the V gene TRBV30; D tentatively reads TRBD1 or TRBD2 (6 bases each). V was pared by 0 bases and J by 10 bases, with 13 bases between. This CDR3 comprises 13 residues. Germline lookup yields CDR1 GTSNPN and CDR2 SVGIG (reference sequence). CDR3 in amino acids: CAWSVRGGREQFF. The CDR3 region has the DNA TGTGCCTGGAGTGTCAGGGGAGGCAGGGAGCAGTTCTTC. Filled out from reference TRBV30 and TRBJ2-1, the complete variable domain reads SQTIHQWPATLVQPVGSPLSLECTVEGTSNPNLYWYRQAAGRGLQLLFYSVGIGQISSEVPQNLSASRPQDRQFILSSKKLLLSDSGFYLCAWSVRGGREQFFGPGTRLTVL.

CDR3 DNA sequence: TGTGCCAGCAGCTACGCGGTGGGGACGCAGTATTTT. Translating it yields CASSYAVGTQYF. This chain links TRBV5-6 with TRBJ2-3, with unresolved D. Germline V lookup: CDR1 SGHDT, CDR2 YYEEEE. The CDR3 spans 12 residues. V dropped 3 bases and J dropped 9 bases, with 11 bases sitting between them. Based on the CDR3 plus reference TRBV5-6 and TRBJ2-3, the full variable domain is DAGVTQSPTHLIKTRGQQVTLRCSPKSGHDTVSWYQQALGQGPQFIFQYYEEEERQRGNFPDRFSGHQFPNYSSELNVNALLLGDSALYLCASSYAVGTQYFGPGTRLTVL.

The J gene is TRBJ2-3, the V gene TRBV29-1; 8 bases map to TRBD1. The CDR3 covers 14 residues. Germline V lookup: CDR1 SQVTM, CDR2 ANQGSEA. V lost 7 bases, J lost 0 bases, and 6 bases stayed unmatched. CDR3 sequence: CSADQGASTDTQYF. The CDR3 coding sequence is TGCAGCGCCGACCAGGGGGCGAGCACAGATACGCAGTATTTT.

The chain carries TRBV30 and TRBJ2-1; TRBD2 matches 8 bases. The CDR3 extends over 14 amino acids. Germline values: CDR1 GTSNPN, CDR2 SVGIG (reference sequence). V lost 3 bases to trimming and J lost 3 bases; unmatched junction nucleotides: 4. In DNA, the CDR3 is TGTGCCTGGAGCCCGGGACTAGACTACAATGAGCAGTTCTTC. This encodes CAWSPGLDYNEQFF.

This chain connects TRBV18 to TRBJ2-1; D gene unclear. The ends were cut back, 2 bases at V and 10 bases at J, with 9 bases in the middle. This CDR3 comprises 12 residues. CDR1 is KGHSH, CDR2 LQKENI, per germline. CDR3 nucleotides: TGTGCCAGCTCACCAATACAGTACGAGCAGTTCTTC. This translates into CASSPIQYEQFF.